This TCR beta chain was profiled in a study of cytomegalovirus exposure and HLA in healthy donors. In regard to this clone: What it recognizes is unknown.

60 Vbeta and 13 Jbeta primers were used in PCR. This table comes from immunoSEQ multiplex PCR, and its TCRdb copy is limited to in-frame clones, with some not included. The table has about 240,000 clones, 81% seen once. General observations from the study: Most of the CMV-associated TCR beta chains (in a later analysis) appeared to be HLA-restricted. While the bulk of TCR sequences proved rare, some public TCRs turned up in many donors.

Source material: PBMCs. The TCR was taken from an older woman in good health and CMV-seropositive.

The CDR3 protein is CASSLTGVGYTF. CDR3 nucleotide sequence: TGTGCCAGCAGCCTTACAGGGGTTGGCTACACCTTC. The rearrangement links TRBV11-2 to TRBJ1-2; 7 positions agree with TRBD1. V dropped 5 bases and J dropped 7; count of bases not matched to a gene: 4. Germline loops: CDR1 SGHAT, CDR2 FQNNGV. The CDR3 covers 12 residues.